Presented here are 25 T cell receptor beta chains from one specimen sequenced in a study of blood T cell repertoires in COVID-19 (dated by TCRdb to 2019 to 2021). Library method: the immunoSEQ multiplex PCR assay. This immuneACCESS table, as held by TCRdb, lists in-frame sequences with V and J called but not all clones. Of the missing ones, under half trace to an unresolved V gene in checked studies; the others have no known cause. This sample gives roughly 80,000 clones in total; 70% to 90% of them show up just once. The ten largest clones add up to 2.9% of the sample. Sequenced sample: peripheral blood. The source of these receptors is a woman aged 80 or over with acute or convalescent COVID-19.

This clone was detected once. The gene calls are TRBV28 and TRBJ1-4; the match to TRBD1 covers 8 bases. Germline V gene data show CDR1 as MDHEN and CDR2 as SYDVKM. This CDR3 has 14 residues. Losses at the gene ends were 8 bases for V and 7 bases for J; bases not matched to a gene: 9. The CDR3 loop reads CASAPGQEGEKLFF. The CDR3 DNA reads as TGTGCCAGCGCACCGGGACAGGAGGGTGAAAAACTGTTTTTT.

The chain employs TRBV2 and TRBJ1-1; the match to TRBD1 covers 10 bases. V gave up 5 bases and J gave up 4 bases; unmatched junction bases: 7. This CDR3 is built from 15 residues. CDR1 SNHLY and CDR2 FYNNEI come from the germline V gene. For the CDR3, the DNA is TGTGCCAGCAGTTTGGACAGGGGGGGTTTCACTGAAGCTTTCTTT. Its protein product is CASSLDRGGFTEAFF.

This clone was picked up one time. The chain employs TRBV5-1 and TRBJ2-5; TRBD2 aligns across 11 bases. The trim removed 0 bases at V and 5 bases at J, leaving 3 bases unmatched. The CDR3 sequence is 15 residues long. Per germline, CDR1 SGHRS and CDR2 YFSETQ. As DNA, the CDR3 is TGCGCCAGCAGCTTGGTAGCGGGAGGGAGCGAGACCCAGTACTTC. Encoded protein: CASSLVAGGSETQYF. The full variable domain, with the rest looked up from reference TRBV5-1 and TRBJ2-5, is KAGVTQTPRYLIKTRGQQVTLSCSPISGHRSVSWYQQTPGQGLQFLFEYFSETQRNKGNFPGRFSGRQFSNSRSEMNVSTLELGDSALYLCASSLVAGGSETQYFGPGTRLLVL.

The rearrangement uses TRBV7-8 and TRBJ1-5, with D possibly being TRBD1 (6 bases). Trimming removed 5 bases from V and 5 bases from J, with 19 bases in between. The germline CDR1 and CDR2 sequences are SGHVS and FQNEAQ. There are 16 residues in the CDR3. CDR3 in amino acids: CASSPHQGNRDQPQHF. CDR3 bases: TGTGCCAGCAGCCCGCACCAGGGGAACAGGGATCAGCCCCAGCATTTT.

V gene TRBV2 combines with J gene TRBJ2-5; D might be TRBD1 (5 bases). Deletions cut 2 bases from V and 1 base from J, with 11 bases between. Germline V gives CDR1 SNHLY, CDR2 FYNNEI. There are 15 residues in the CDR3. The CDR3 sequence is CASSEPQGLQETQYF. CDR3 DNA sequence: TGTGCCAGCAGTGAACCCCAGGGCCTCCAAGAGACCCAGTACTTC.

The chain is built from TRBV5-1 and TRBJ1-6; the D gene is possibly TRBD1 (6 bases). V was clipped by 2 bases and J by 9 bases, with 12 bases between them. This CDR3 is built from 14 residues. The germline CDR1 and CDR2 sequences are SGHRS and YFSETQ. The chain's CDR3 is CASSFDRFASPLHF. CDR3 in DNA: TGCGCCAGCAGCTTTGACAGGTTCGCTTCACCCCTCCACTTT.

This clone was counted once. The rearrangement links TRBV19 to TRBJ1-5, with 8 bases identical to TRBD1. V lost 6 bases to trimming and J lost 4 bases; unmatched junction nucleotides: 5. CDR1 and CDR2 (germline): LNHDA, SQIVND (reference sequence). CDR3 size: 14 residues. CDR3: CASRSTGGNQPQHF. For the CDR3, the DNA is TGTGCCAGTAGGTCTACAGGGGGGAATCAGCCCCAGCATTTT.

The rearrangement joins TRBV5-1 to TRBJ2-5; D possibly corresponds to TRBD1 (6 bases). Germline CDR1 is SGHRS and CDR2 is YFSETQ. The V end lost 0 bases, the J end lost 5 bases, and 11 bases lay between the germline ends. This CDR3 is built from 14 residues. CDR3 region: CASSLEWGPETQYF. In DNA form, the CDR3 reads TGCGCCAGCAGCTTGGAATGGGGGCCTGAGACCCAGTACTTC. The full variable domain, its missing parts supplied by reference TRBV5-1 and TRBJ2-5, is KAGVTQTPRYLIKTRGQQVTLSCSPISGHRSVSWYQQTPGQGLQFLFEYFSETQRNKGNFPGRFSGRQFSNSRSEMNVSTLELGDSALYLCASSLEWGPETQYFGPGTRLLVL.

CDR3 in amino acids: CASSEFRGWDTGELFF. Here the CDR3 DNA reads TGTGCCAGCAGTGAATTTAGGGGGTGGGACACCGGGGAGCTGTTTTTT. J is TRBJ2-2 and V is TRBV25-1, with D perhaps matching TRBD1 (6 bases). This CDR3 comprises 16 residues. CDR1 is MGHDK, CDR2 SYGVNS, per germline. Deletions cut 1 base from V and 3 bases from J, with 12 bases between.

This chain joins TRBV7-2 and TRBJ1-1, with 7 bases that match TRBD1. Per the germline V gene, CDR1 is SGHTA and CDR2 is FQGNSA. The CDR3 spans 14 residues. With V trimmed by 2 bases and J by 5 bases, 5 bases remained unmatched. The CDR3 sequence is CASSLLGGETEAFF. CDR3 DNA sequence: TGTGCCAGCAGCTTACTAGGGGGCGAGACTGAAGCTTTCTTT.

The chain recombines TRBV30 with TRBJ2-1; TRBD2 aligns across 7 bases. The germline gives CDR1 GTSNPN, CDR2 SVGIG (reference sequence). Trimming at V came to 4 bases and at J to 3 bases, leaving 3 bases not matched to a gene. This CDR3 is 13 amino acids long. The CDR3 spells CAWTPGGYNEQFF. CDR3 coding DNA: TGTGCCTGGACCCCGGGGGGCTACAATGAGCAGTTCTTC.

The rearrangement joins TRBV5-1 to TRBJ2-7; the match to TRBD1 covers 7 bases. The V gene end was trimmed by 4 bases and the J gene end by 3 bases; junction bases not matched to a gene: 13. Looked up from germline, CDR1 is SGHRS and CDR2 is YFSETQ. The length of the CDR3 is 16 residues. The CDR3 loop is CASSQGPGTDLYEQYF. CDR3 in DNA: TGCGCCAGCAGCCAGGGACCCGGGACAGATCTCTACGAGCAGTACTTC.

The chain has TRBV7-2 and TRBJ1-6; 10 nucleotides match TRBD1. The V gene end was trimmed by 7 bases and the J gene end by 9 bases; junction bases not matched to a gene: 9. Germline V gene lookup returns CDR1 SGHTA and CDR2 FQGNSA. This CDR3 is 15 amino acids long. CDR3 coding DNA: TGTGCCAGCACTTTCCCGGGACAGGGGTTTTCACCCCTCCACTTT. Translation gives CASTFPGQGFSPLHF.

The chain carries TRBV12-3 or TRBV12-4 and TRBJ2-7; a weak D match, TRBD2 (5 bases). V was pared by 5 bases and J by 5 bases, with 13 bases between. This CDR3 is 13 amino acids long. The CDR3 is CASSTKGAHEQYF. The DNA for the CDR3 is TGTGCCAGCAGTACAAAGGGAGCCCACGAGCAGTACTTC.

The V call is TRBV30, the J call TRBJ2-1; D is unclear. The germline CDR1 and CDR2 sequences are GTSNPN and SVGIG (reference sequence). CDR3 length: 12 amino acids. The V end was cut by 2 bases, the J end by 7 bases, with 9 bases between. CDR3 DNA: TGTGCCTGGAGTTTCCGTCGGAATGAGCAGTTCTTC. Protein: CAWSFRRNEQFF. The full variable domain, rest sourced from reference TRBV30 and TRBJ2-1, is SQTIHQWPATLVQPVGSPLSLECTVEGTSNPNLYWYRQAAGRGLQLLFYSVGIGQISSEVPQNLSASRPQDRQFILSSKKLLLSDSGFYLCAWSFRRNEQFFGPGTRLTVL.

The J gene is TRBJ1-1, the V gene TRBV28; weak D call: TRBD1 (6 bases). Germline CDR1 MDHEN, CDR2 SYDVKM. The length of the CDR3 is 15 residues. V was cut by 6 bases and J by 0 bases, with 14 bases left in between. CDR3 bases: TGTGCCAGCAGCCCTACAGGGAGCATGAACACTGAAGCTTTCTTT. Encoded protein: CASSPTGSMNTEAFF.

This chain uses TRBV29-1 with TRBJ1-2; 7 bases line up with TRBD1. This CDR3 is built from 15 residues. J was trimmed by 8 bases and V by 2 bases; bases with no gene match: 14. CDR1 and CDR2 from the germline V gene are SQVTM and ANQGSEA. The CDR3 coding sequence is TGCAGCGTTGAAACGTCACCCCAGGGGGTTCACGGCTACACCTTC. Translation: CSVETSPQGVHGYTF.

CDR3: CASSQEGEGQGGLITF. The CDR3 DNA is TGCGCCAGCAGCCAAGAAGGGGAAGGGCAAGGGGGTTTGATTACCTTC. The chain combines TRBV4-3 with TRBJ1-2, with D possibly matching TRBD1 (6 bases). There are 16 residues in the CDR3. Per germline, CDR1 LGHNA and CDR2 YSLEER. V was trimmed by 0 bases and J by 14 bases, leaving 25 bases between them.

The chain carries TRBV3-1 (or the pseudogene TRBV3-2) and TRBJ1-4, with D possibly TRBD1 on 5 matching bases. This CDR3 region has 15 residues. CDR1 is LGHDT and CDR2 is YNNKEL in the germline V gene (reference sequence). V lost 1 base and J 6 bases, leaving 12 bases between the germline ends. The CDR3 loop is CASSQVAGSDEKLFF. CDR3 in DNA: TGTGCCAGCAGCCAAGTAGCAGGGTCGGATGAAAAACTGTTTTTT.

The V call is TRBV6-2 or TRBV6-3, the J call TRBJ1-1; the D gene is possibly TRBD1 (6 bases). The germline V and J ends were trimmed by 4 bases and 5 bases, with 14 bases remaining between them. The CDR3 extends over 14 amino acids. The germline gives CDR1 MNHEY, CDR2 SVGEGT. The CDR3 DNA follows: TGTGCCAGCAGTTTTCAGGGGAGTAAAACTGAAGCTTTCTTT. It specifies CASSFQGSKTEAFF.

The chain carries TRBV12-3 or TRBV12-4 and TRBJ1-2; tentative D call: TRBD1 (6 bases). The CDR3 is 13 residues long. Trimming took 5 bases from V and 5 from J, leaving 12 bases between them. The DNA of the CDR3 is TGTGCCAGCAGTCCTCGGACAGCTTATGGCTACACCTTC. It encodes CASSPRTAYGYTF.

This chain's CDR3 is CASSQEPGGVGGELFF. The CDR3 bases are TGCGCCAGCAGCCAAGAACCAGGGGGCGTTGGCGGGGAGCTGTTTTTT. The chain is built from TRBV4-3 and TRBJ2-2, with 8 nucleotides matching TRBD1. This CDR3 comprises 16 residues. In germline, CDR1 is LGHNA, CDR2 YSLEER. Losses at the gene ends were 0 bases for V and 7 bases for J; bases not matched to a gene: 7.

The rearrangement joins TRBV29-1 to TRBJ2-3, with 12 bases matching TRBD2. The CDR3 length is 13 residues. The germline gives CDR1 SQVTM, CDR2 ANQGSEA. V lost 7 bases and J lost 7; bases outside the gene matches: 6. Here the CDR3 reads CSARTSGVYTQYF. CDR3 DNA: TGCAGCGCCAGGACTAGCGGGGTTTATACGCAGTATTTT.

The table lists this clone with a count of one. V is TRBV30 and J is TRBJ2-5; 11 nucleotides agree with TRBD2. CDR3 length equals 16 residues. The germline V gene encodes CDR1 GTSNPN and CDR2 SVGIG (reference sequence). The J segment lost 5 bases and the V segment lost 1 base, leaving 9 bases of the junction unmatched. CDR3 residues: CAWSGLLAGGLETQYF. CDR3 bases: TGTGCCTGGAGTGGACTGTTAGCGGGAGGGTTGGAGACCCAGTACTTC.

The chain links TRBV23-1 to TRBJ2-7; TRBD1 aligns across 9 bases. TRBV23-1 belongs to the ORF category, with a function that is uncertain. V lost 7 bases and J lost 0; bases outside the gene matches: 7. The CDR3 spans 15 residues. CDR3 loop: CASTSGTGSSYEQYF. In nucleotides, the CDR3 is TGCGCCAGCACCTCCGGGACAGGGAGCTCCTACGAGCAGTACTTC.